The T cell receptor beta chain described here comes from a study of T cells in localized non-small cell lung cancer. Remarks on this clone: The antigen remains undetermined.

This table comes from immunoSEQ multiplex PCR, and its TCRdb copy is limited to in-frame clones, with some not included. The sample comprises over 20,000 clones, around 90% of which are singletons, and less than 30% rests with the top ten. Study outcomes and limitations: In adjacent lung appeared a median around 54 of the top 100 tumor clones. Among blood samples, higher T cell density accompanied longer overall survival.

The CDR3 has 15 amino acids. Germline V lookup: CDR1 MNHNS, CDR2 SASEGT. V was pared by 5 bases and J by 1 base, with 14 bases between. Sequencing was performed on peripheral blood mononuclear cells, taken before any cancer treatment. The source is a male donor older than 55 with stage II lung adenocarcinoma. This rearrangement joins TRBV6-1 to TRBJ1-1; TRBD1 is a possible D gene (6 bases). The CDR3 bases are TGTGCCAGCAGTCCTTGGGGGGCAGGGAACACTGAAGCTTTCTTT. Protein sequence: CASSPWGAGNTEAFF.